Below are 15 T cell receptor beta chains sequenced from a single sample in a study of Graves' ophthalmopathy and Graves' hyperthyroidism. Transcripts of RNA were the source for amplifying TCR beta CDR3 regions. Scientists carried out first-round RT-PCR using HTBI primers and then a second-round multiplex PCR. MiXCR, run by TCRdb on the multiplex PCR reads, gives a single entry per CDR3 protein. This table holds roughly 1.1 million distinct CDR3 sequences, roughly 35% found once. The sample consisted of peripheral blood or thyroid tissue (not recorded which). Receptors were obtained from an adult man with Graves' hyperthyroidism.

The J gene is TRBJ2-3, the V gene TRBV9; 7 positions agree with TRBD2. Germline loops: CDR1 SGDLS, CDR2 YYNGEE. J lost 0 bases, V lost 6 bases, and 7 bases had no gene match. This CDR3 comprises 15 residues. CDR3 nucleotides: TGTGCCAGCACCATGGGGGGGGGTAGCACAGATACGCAGTATTTT. Its protein product is CASTMGGGSTDTQYF.

This clonotype was observed at least ten times. The J gene is TRBJ1-3, the V gene TRBV5-1; unclear D gene. The CDR3 covers 17 residues. Per the germline V gene, CDR1 is SGHRS and CDR2 is YFSETQ. Trimming took 0 bases from V and 2 from J, leaving 15 bases between them. The CDR3 loop reads CASSLAPGSTTGNTIYF. CDR3 bases: TGCGCCAGCAGCTTGGCCCCAGGATCCACAACTGGAAACACCATATATTTT.

J is TRBJ1-2 and V is TRBV5-1, with D tentatively TRBD1 (5 bases). CDR1 is SGHRS, CDR2 YFSETQ, per germline. Trimming took 0 bases from V and 2 from J, leaving 11 bases between them. This CDR3 is 15 amino acids long. The CDR3 region is CASSLENPGNYGYTF. CDR3 DNA: TGCGCCAGCAGCTTGGAGAATCCAGGGAACTATGGCTACACCTTC.

This clonotype was picked up a small number of times. The chain links TRBV28 to TRBJ2-5; no reliable D call. The CDR3 is 14 residues long. With 1 base removed from V and 2 bases from J, the gap between germline ends came to 8 bases. From germline, CDR1 is MDHEN and CDR2 SYDVKM. CDR3 in amino acids: CASSLYPGQETQYF. As DNA, the CDR3 is TGTGCCAGCAGTTTATACCCAGGACAAGAGACCCAGTACTTC.

This CDR3 reads CASSGYRGGYTGELFF. In DNA, the CDR3 is TGTGCCAGCAGCGGATACAGGGGAGGTTACACCGGGGAGCTGTTTTTT. The chain recombines TRBV25-1 with TRBJ2-2; possible D gene TRBD1, 7 bases. This CDR3 has 16 amino acids. V dropped 6 bases and J dropped 3 bases, with 17 bases sitting between them. Germline-derived CDR1 and CDR2 are MGHDK and SYGVNS. The complete variable domain, with remaining parts taken from reference TRBV25-1 and TRBJ2-2, reads EADIYQTPRYLVIGTGKKITLECSQTMGHDKMYWYQQDPGMELHLIHYSYGVNSTEKGDLSSESTVSRIRTEHFPLTLESARPSHTSQYLCASSGYRGGYTGELFFGEGSRLTVL.

For this clonotype: A read error may produce the germline difference seen at one junction end. This chain links TRBV10-3 with TRBJ1-4; 8 bases fit TRBD1. Germline lookup yields CDR1 ENHRY and CDR2 SYGVKD. The CDR3 runs to 13 residues. CDR3: CASSPDRGEKLFF. CDR3 nucleotide sequence: TGTGCCAGCAGTCCCGACAGGGGTGAAAAACTGTTTTTT.

For this clonotype: Because the CDR3's place on the DNA is in doubt, the DNA is left out and the CDR3 is given as listed by TCRdb. The chain employs TRBV2 and TRBJ1-1. The CDR3 is 14 residues long, counting both termini. CDR1 and CDR2 (germline): SNHLY, FYNNEI. CDR3 loop: CACSARRGRAEAFF.

This clonotype was counted a single time. This sequence joins TRBV15 and TRBJ2-6; D not certain. CDR3 length: 15 residues. Trimming removed 0 bases at V and 6 bases at J, with 9 bases between. CDR1 is LNHNV and CDR2 is YYDKDF in the germline V gene (reference sequence). The CDR3 reads CATSRDLVVANVLTF. The CDR3, as DNA: TGTGCCACCAGCAGAGATCTTGTTGTGGCCAACGTCCTGACTTTC.

This clonotype was seen more than once but under ten times. V and J are TRBV5-1 and TRBJ2-5; D is uncertain. Germline V gene sequence: CDR1 SGHRS, CDR2 YFSETQ. The length of the CDR3 is 14 residues. Trimming removed 1 base at V and 3 bases at J, with 10 bases between. This CDR3 is CASSLFQLEETQYF. The CDR3 nucleotides are TGCGCCAGCAGCTTGTTCCAGTTAGAAGAGACCCAGTACTTC.

The CDR3 is CAISWSLSGPEETQYF. Written as DNA, the CDR3 is TGTGCCATCAGTTGGTCTCTAAGCGGGCCAGAAGAGACCCAGTACTTC. The chain combines TRBV10-3 with TRBJ2-5; weak D call: TRBD2 (6 bases). V was trimmed by 5 bases and J by 3 bases, leaving 19 bases between them. Germline CDR1 reads ENHRY; CDR2 reads SYGVKD. The CDR3 spans 16 residues.

This clonotype was counted ten times or more. An end of the junction does not agree with germline; a read error may underlie this. The chain uses TRBV11-2 and TRBJ1-3, with 7 bases matching TRBD1. Germline assignment: CDR1 SGHAT and CDR2 FQNNGV. The CDR3 loop spans 13 amino acids. The CDR3 sequence: CAGRGYPGNTIYF. The CDR3 region has the DNA TGTGCCGGCAGGGGGTATCCTGGAAACACCATATATTTT.

This clonotype was seen repeatedly, ten times or more. The rearrangement joins TRBV6-5 to TRBJ2-5; the D is unclear. The CDR3 runs to 11 residues. Deletions cut 2 bases from V and 5 bases from J, with 3 bases between. Germline V lookup: CDR1 MNHEY, CDR2 SVGAGI. The CDR3 spells CASSYGETQYF. The CDR3 nucleotides read TGTGCCAGCAGTTACGGGGAGACCCAGTACTTC.

The chain recombines TRBV6-2 or TRBV6-3 with TRBJ1-5, with TRBD1 matching over 9 bases. The V and J ends lost 8 bases and 2 bases, in that order; junction bases with no gene match: 10. The germline V gene encodes CDR1 MNHEY and CDR2 SVGEGT. This CDR3 has 16 amino acids. The DNA for the CDR3 is TGTGCCAGCTTGACCCGGGACAGGGCAGGCAATCAGCCCCAGCATTTT. Amino acids: CASLTRDRAGNQPQHF.

The chain combines TRBV5-1 with TRBJ1-4, with a tentative D call TRBD1 (6 bases). Deletions cut 1 base from V and 6 bases from J, with 13 bases between. There are 15 residues in the CDR3. Germline CDR1 and CDR2: SGHRS and YFSETQ. DNA of the CDR3: TGCGCCAGCAGCTTGTTAACAGGGAGGGATGAAAAACTGTTTTTT. It encodes CASSLLTGRDEKLFF.

In its sample, this clonotype was seen many times. The chain links TRBV7-8 to TRBJ1-1; D is undetermined. Trimming removed 2 bases at V and 0 bases at J, with 7 bases between. The CDR3 has 14 amino acids. Germline assignment: CDR1 SGHVS and CDR2 FQNEAQ. As DNA, the CDR3 is TGTGCCAGCAGCTTAAGTGAGATGAACACTGAAGCTTTCTTT. This gives the protein CASSLSEMNTEAFF.